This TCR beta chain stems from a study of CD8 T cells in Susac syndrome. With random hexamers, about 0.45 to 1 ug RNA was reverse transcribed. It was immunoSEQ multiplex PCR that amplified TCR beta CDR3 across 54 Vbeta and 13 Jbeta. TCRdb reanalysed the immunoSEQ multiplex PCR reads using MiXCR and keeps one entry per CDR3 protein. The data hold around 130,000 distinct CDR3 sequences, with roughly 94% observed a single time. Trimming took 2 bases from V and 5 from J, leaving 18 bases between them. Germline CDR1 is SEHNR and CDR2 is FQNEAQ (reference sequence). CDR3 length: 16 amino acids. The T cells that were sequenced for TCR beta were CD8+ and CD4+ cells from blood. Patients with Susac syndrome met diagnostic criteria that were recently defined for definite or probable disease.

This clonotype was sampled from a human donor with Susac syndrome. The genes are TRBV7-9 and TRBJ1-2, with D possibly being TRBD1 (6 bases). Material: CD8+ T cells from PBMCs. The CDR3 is CASSLSDRSNLYGYTF. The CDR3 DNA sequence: TGTGCCAGCAGCTTATCCGACAGGTCGAATTTATATGGCTACACCTTC.